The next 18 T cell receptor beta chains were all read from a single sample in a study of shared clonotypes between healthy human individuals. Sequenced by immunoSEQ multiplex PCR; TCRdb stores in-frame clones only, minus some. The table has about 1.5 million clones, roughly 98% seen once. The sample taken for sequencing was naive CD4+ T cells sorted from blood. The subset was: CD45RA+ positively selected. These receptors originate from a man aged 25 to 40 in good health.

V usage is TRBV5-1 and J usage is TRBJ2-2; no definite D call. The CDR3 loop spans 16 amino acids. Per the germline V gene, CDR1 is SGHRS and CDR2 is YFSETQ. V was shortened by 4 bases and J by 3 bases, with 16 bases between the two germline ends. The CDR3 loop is CASSGDRTPDTGELFF. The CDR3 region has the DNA TGCGCCAGCAGCGGAGATCGGACCCCCGACACCGGGGAGCTGTTTTTT.

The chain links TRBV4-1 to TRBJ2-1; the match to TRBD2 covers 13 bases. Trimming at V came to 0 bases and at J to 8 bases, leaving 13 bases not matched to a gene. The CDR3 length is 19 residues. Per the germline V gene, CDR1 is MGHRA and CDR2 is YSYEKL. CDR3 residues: CASSQDTSGRALRVDEQFF. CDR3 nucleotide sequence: TGCGCCAGCAGCCAAGATACTAGCGGGAGGGCCCTCCGTGTGGATGAGCAGTTCTTC.

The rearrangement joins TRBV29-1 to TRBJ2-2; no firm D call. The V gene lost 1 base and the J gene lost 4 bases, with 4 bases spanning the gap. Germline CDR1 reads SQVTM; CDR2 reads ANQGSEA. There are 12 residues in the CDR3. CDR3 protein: CSVEGATGELFF. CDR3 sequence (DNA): TGCAGCGTTGAAGGTGCCACCGGGGAGCTGTTTTTT.

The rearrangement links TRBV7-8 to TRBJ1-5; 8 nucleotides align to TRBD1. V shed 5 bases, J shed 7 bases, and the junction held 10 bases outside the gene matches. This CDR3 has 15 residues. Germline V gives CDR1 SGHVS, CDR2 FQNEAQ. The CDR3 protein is CASSTQGGGGQPQHF. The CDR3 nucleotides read TGTGCCAGCAGCACACAGGGGGGCGGGGGACAGCCCCAGCATTTT.

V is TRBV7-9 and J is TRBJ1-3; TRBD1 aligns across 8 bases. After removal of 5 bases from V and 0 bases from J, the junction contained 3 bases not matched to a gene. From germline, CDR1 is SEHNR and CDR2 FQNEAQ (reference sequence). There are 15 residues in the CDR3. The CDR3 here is CASSLTGGSGNTIYF. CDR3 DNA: TGTGCCAGCAGCCTTACAGGGGGCTCTGGAAACACCATATATTTT.

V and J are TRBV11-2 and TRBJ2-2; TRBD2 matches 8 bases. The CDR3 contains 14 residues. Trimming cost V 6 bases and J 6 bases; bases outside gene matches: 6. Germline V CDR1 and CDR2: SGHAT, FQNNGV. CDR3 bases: TGTGCCAGCAGAACCGGGACTAGTCCCGGGGAGCTGTTTTTT. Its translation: CASRTGTSPGELFF.

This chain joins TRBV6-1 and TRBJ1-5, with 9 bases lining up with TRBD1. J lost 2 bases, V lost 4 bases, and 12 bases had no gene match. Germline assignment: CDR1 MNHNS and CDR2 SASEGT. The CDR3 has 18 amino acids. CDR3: CASSAPGGQGGGNQPQHF. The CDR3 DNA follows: TGTGCCAGCAGTGCCCCCGGGGGACAGGGAGGTGGCAATCAGCCCCAGCATTTT.

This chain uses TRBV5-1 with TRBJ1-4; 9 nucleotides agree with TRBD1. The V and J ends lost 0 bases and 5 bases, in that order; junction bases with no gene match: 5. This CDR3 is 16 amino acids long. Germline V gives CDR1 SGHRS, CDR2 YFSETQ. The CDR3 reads CASSLGGQGANEKLFF. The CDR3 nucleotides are TGCGCCAGCAGCTTGGGGGGACAGGGCGCAAATGAAAAACTGTTTTTT. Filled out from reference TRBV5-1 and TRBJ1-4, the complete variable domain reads KAGVTQTPRYLIKTRGQQVTLSCSPISGHRSVSWYQQTPGQGLQFLFEYFSETQRNKGNFPGRFSGRQFSNSRSEMNVSTLELGDSALYLCASSLGGQGANEKLFFGSGTQLSVL.

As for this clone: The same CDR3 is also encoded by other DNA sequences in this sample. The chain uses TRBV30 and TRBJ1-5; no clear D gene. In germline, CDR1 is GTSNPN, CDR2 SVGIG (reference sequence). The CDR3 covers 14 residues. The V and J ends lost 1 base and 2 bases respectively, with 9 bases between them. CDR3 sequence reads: CAWSASGGNQPQHF. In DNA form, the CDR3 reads TGTGCCTGGAGTGCCAGCGGGGGCAATCAGCCCCAGCATTTT.

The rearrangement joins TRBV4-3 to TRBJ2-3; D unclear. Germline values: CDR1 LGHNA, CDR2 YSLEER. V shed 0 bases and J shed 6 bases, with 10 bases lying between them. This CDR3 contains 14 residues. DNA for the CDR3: TGCGCCAGCAGCCAAGATATAGGGCGGGATACGCAGTATTTT. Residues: CASSQDIGRDTQYF.

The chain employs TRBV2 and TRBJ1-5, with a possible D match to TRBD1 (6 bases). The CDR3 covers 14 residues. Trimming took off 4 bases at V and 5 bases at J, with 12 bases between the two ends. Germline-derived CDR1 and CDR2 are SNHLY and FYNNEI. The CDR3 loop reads CASSGNRADQPQHF. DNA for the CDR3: TGTGCCAGCAGTGGGAACAGGGCGGATCAGCCCCAGCATTTT. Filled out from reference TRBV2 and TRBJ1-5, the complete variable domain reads EPEVTQTPSHQVTQMGQEVILRCVPISNHLYFYWYRQILGQKVEFLVSFYNNEISEKSEIFDDQFSVERPDGSNFTLKIRSTKLEDSAMYFCASSGNRADQPQHFGDGTRLSIL.

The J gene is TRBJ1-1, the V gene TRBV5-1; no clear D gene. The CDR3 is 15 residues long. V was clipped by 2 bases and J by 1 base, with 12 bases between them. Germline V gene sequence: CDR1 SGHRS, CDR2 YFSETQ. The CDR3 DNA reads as TGCGCCAGCAGCTTTGTTAGAGGGCAGAACACTGAAGCTTTCTTT. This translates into CASSFVRGQNTEAFF.

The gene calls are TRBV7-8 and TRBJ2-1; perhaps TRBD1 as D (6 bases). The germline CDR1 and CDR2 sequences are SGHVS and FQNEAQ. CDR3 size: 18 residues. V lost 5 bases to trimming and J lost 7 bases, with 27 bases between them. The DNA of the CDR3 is TGTGCCAGCAGCCTAGGATACAGGGCCCCTAAAGGTATTAATGAGCAGTTCTTC. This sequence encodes CASSLGYRAPKGINEQFF.

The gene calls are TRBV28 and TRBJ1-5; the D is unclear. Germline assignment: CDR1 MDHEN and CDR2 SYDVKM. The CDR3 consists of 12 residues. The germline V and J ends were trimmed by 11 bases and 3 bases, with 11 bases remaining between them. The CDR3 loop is CADGVYNQPQHF. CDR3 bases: TGTGCCGACGGGGTTTACAATCAGCCCCAGCATTTT.

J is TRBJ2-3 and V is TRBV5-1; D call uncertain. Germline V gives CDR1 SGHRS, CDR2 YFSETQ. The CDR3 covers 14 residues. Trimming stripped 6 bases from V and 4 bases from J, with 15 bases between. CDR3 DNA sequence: TGCGCCAGCAACCTTGGCGGCAAACCAGATACGCAGTATTTT. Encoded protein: CASNLGGKPDTQYF.

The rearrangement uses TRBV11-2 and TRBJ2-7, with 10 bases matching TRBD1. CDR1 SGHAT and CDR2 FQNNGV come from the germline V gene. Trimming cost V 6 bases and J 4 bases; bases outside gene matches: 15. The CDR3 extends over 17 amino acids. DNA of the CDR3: TGTGCCAGCAGTTTTACTCGTACCGGGACAGGGGATTACGAGCAGTACTTC. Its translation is CASSFTRTGTGDYEQYF.

For the CDR3, the DNA is TGTGCCAGCAGACTAGCGGGGAGCACAGATACGCAGTATTTT. The encoded protein is CASRLAGSTDTQYF. The rearrangement uses TRBV11-2 and TRBJ2-3; 10 positions match TRBD2. Losses at the gene ends were 6 bases for V and 0 bases for J; bases not matched to a gene: 0. Germline V gene data show CDR1 as SGHAT and CDR2 as FQNNGV. This CDR3 contains 14 residues.

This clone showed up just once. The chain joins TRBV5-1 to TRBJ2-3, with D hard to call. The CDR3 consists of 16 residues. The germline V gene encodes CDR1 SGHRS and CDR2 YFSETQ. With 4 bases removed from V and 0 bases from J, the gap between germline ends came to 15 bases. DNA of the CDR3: TGCGCCAGCAGCCCGAGCGTCCTACCTAGCACAGATACGCAGTATTTT. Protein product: CASSPSVLPSTDTQYF.